Below, 15 T cell receptor beta chains from the same sample are listed, as sequenced in a study of T-cell memory formation after mild COVID-19. From the 5' RACE reads, TCRdb called clonotypes with MiXCR, one entry per CDR3 protein. Among fewer than 700,000 distinct CDR3 sequences, more than 15% were seen once, and the ten largest hold 12%. Sequenced sample: PBMCs or a T cell subset sorted from them (not recorded which). The receptors derive from an adult woman who had mild COVID-19 (a few samples of this study predate the infection). Cell type and time point are not known.

The V call is TRBV5-6, the J call TRBJ1-2; 8 bases fit TRBD1. V was clipped by 0 bases and J by 1 base; unmatched bases: 5. Germline CDR1 reads SGHDT; CDR2 reads YYEEEE. The CDR3 length is 16 residues. The CDR3 loop reads CASSLVPGQDNYGYTF. The DNA for the CDR3 is TGTGCCAGCAGCTTGGTCCCGGGACAGGATAACTATGGCTACACCTTC.

This clonotype occurred a few times. The rearrangement uses TRBV7-2 and TRBJ2-7; D is undetermined. V was trimmed by 4 bases and J by 3 bases, leaving 7 bases between them. The CDR3 sequence is 12 residues long. CDR1 and CDR2 (germline): SGHTA, FQGNSA. The CDR3 loop is CASSSIGYEQYF. DNA for the CDR3: TGTGCCAGCAGCTCTATAGGCTACGAGCAGTACTTC.

This clonotype was observed a handful of times. This chain links TRBV7-2 with TRBJ2-1, with TRBD2 matching over 13 bases. With V trimmed by 5 bases and J by 2 bases, 9 bases remained unmatched. CDR1 is SGHTA, CDR2 FQGNSA, per germline. The CDR3 runs to 18 residues. Written as DNA, the CDR3 is TGTGCCAGCAGCGCCGGGACTAGCGGGGTGGGTCCCTACAATGAGCAGTTCTTC. The encoded protein is CASSAGTSGVGPYNEQFF.

The chain uses TRBV24-1 and TRBJ2-3; 13 bases map to TRBD2. V lost 4 bases and J lost 11; bases outside the gene matches: 14. CDR1 is KGHDR, CDR2 SFDVKD, per germline. The CDR3 sequence is 17 residues long. CDR3 residues: CATSDPTTSGRSVKQYF. Here the CDR3 DNA reads TGTGCCACCAGTGACCCTACGACTAGCGGGAGGTCTGTTAAGCAGTATTTT.

At least ten counts were recorded for this clonotype. The chain uses TRBV12-3 or TRBV12-4 and TRBJ1-2; D is uncertain. The CDR3 spans 13 residues. V lost 6 bases, J lost 0 bases, and 8 bases lay in between. The CDR3 reads CASSFGANYGYTF. The CDR3 DNA follows: TGTGCCAGCAGCTTTGGGGCTAACTATGGCTACACCTTC.

This clonotype has ten or more counts. This chain's CDR3 is CASSPGSNQPQHF. CDR3 in DNA: TGTGCCAGCAGCCCCGGTAGCAATCAGCCCCAGCATTTT. The chain recombines TRBV18 with TRBJ1-5; D gene uncertain. The CDR3 is 13 residues long. Per germline, CDR1 KGHSH and CDR2 LQKENI. Trimming stripped 8 bases from V and 0 bases from J, with 8 bases between.

The J gene is TRBJ2-1, the V gene TRBV18; D is ambiguous. The V and J ends lost 3 bases and 6 bases respectively, with 15 bases between them. Germline CDR1 reads KGHSH; CDR2 reads LQKENI. The CDR3 length is 15 residues. CDR3 DNA sequence: TGTGCCAGCTCACCCCCGGCAGGATTAGGCAATGAGCAGTTCTTC. The encoded protein is CASSPPAGLGNEQFF. The full variable domain, with the rest looked up from reference TRBV18 and TRBJ2-1, is NAGVMQNPRHLVRRRGQEARLRCSPMKGHSHVYWYRQLPEEGLKFMVYLQKENIIDESGMPKERFSAEFPKEGPSILRIQQVVRGDSAAYFCASSPPAGLGNEQFFGPGTRLTVL.

This clonotype was seen more than once but under ten times. The gene calls are TRBV6-5 and TRBJ2-3, with TRBD1 matching 7 bases. The germline V gene encodes CDR1 MNHEY and CDR2 SVGAGI. The CDR3 runs 15 residues. V trimming: 2 bases; J trimming: 4 bases; junction bases outside the gene matches: 6. For the CDR3, the DNA is TGTGCCAGCAGTTACGGCAGGGGGTCAGCAGATACGCAGTATTTT. It specifies CASSYGRGSADTQYF.

The chain employs TRBV7-9 and TRBJ2-5, with 11 positions matching TRBD2. In germline, CDR1 is SEHNR, CDR2 FQNEAQ (reference sequence). The CDR3 contains 13 residues. V shed 5 bases and J 7 bases; nucleotides not matched to a gene: 3. The DNA for the CDR3 is TGTGCCAGCAGCCGTGGGACTAGCGGGACCCAGTACTTC. It encodes CASSRGTSGTQYF.

This chain joins TRBV7-9 and TRBJ2-1; 11 positions agree with TRBD1. The CDR3 extends over 16 amino acids. The ends lost 8 bases at V and 12 bases at J; junction bases unmatched: 18. Germline CDR1 is SEHNR and CDR2 is FQNEAQ (reference sequence). CDR3 in DNA: TGTGCCAGCTGGGGGGGTAAAGGACAGGGGGCAAGTGGGCAGTTCTTC. The encoded protein is CASWGGKGQGASGQFF.

The chain recombines TRBV9 with TRBJ2-1; TRBD2 matches at 10 bases. The V and J ends lost 3 bases and 5 bases, in that order; junction bases with no gene match: 5. This CDR3 is 15 amino acids long. In germline, CDR1 is SGDLS, CDR2 YYNGEE. CDR3 protein: CASSASGRGHNEQFF. The CDR3 nucleotides read TGTGCCAGCAGCGCAAGCGGGAGGGGGCACAATGAGCAGTTCTTC. The full variable domain, rest sourced from reference TRBV9 and TRBJ2-1, is DSGVTQTPKHLITATGQRVTLRCSPRSGDLSVYWYQQSLDQGLQFLIQYYNGEERAKGNILERFSAQQFPDLHSELNLSSLELGDSALYFCASSASGRGHNEQFFGPGTRLTVL.

This chain uses TRBV6-2 or TRBV6-3 with TRBJ2-7; the match to TRBD2 covers 8 bases. The CDR3 contains 14 residues. The V gene end was trimmed by 2 bases and the J gene end by 3 bases; junction bases not matched to a gene: 3. Germline lookup yields CDR1 MNHEY and CDR2 SVGEGT. The CDR3 loop is CASSYAGGLYEQYF. Written as DNA, the CDR3 is TGTGCCAGCAGTTACGCGGGGGGCCTCTACGAGCAGTACTTC.

The gene calls are TRBV5-1 and TRBJ2-3, with TRBD2 matching over 9 bases. Trimming removed 5 bases from V and 0 bases from J; junction bases left unmatched: 10. Germline values: CDR1 SGHRS, CDR2 YFSETQ. CDR3 length: 17 residues. The CDR3 region is CASRNFGLATSTDTQYF. The DNA for the CDR3 is TGCGCCAGCAGAAACTTTGGACTAGCGACTAGCACAGATACGCAGTATTTT.

V is TRBV7-2 and J is TRBJ2-6, with D maybe TRBD2 (6 bases). V gave up 0 bases and J gave up 6 bases, with 18 bases separating them. This CDR3 has 18 amino acids. Germline loops: CDR1 SGHTA, CDR2 FQGNSA. CDR3 DNA: TGTGCCAGCAGCTTAGCCAGTGGGGGGTCGGGTATGGCCAACGTCCTGACTTTC. Its protein is CASSLASGGSGMANVLTF.

This clonotype was observed a handful of times. For the CDR3, the DNA is TGCAGTGCTAGAGGGCAGGGGACCGCGGACGGATCACCCCTCCACTTT. It is translated as CSARGQGTADGSPLHF. The rearrangement uses TRBV20-1 and TRBJ1-6; D is perhaps TRBD1 (6 bases). The V end lost 1 base, the J end lost 10 bases, and 20 bases lay between the germline ends. Germline V CDR1 and CDR2: DFQATT, SNEGSKA (reference sequence). The CDR3 is 16 residues long.